This T cell receptor beta chain was sequenced in a study of T cell responses to AZD1222 COVID-19 vaccine. Overall study results and limits: Donors were mostly white British, more females; clonal diversity possibly underestimated. Close to half of spike-specific TCRs reportedly recognize unmutated variant regions.

TCRdb's copy holds only in-frame clones and misses some; the assay was immunoSEQ multiplex PCR. This table has 100,000 to 150,000 clones, more than 75% appearing once. Comments on this clone: The antigen is unknown.

Specimen: peripheral blood, collected 28 days after the second AZD1222 dose. This sequence originates from an adult who received the AZD1222 COVID-19 vaccine.

As DNA, the CDR3 is TGTGCCAGCCGCCGCGGACAGAACTATGGCTACACCTTC. Protein: CASRRGQNYGYTF. The V call is TRBV5-6, the J call TRBJ1-2; D is perhaps TRBD1 (6 bases). Deletions cut 7 bases from V and 2 bases from J, with 12 bases between. Germline CDR1 reads SGHDT; CDR2 reads YYEEEE. The CDR3 loop spans 13 amino acids.